These 23 T cell receptor beta chains came from one sample sequenced in a study of blood T cell repertoires in COVID-19. The assay was immunoSEQ multiplex PCR, and TCRdb's table has in-frame clones only and misses some. The sample consists of 120,000 to 150,000 clones, around 87% of them appearing once. The sequencing sample was made of peripheral blood. Receptors were obtained from a human donor in a cohort sampled during active COVID-19.

The rearrangement uses TRBV2 and TRBJ2-5; 12 bases map to TRBD1. Trimming removed 6 bases from V and 4 bases from J; junction bases left unmatched: 9. This CDR3 contains 16 residues. The V gene's germline CDR1 is SNHLY and CDR2 FYNNEI. In DNA, the CDR3 is TGTGCCAGCAGGGAATTCGGGACAGGGGGCGTAGAGACCCAGTACTTC. It encodes CASREFGTGGVETQYF.

V is TRBV6-4 and J is TRBJ2-3, with D hard to call. Germline assignment: CDR1 MRHNA and CDR2 SNTAGT. Trimming removed 3 bases at V and 0 bases at J, with 10 bases between. This CDR3 region has 15 residues. The CDR3 DNA is TGTGCCAGCAGTGAATCAGTCGTCAGCACAGATACGCAGTATTTT. This encodes CASSESVVSTDTQYF.

CDR3 sequence reads: CASSHRGVPYNEQFF. CDR3 DNA: TGTGCCAGCAGCCACCGGGGGGTCCCCTACAATGAGCAGTTCTTC. The rearrangement uses TRBV4-2 and TRBJ2-1; 7 positions match TRBD2. The germline gives CDR1 LGHNA, CDR2 YNFKEQ. Trimming removed 3 bases from V and 2 bases from J; junction bases left unmatched: 4. The CDR3 is 15 amino acids.

The chain recombines TRBV3-1 (or the pseudogene TRBV3-2) with TRBJ1-6, with 8 bases lining up with TRBD1. The germline CDR1 and CDR2 sequences are LGHDT and YNNKEL (reference sequence). The CDR3 totals 15 residues. Trimming took 4 bases from V and 6 from J; bases not matched to a gene: 5. CDR3 sequence (DNA): TGTGCCAGCAGCCCGACAGGGGTGGGTAATTCACCCCTCCACTTT. It codes for CASSPTGVGNSPLHF.

V gene TRBV6-5 combines with J gene TRBJ1-1, with 7 positions matching TRBD1. Germline V gene sequence: CDR1 MNHEY, CDR2 SVGAGI. The CDR3 runs to 14 residues. J lost 3 bases, V lost 9 bases, and 10 bases had no gene match. CDR3 amino acids: CASPNPGGYTEAFF. CDR3 nucleotides: TGTGCCAGTCCAAACCCAGGGGGATACACTGAAGCTTTCTTT.

A few counts support this clone. This chain connects TRBV11-2 to TRBJ1-4; TRBD1 matches 10 bases. The V gene's germline CDR1 is SGHAT and CDR2 FQNNGV. CDR3 length equals 16 residues. The junction had 10 bases not matched to a gene; V was cut back by 7 bases and J by 5 bases. The CDR3 here is CASTPNQGQGNEKLFF. Here the CDR3 DNA reads TGTGCCAGCACCCCAAACCAGGGACAGGGGAATGAAAAACTGTTTTTT.

The rearrangement uses TRBV7-7 and TRBJ2-3; 15 bases are a match to TRBD2. The CDR3 consists of 16 residues. CDR1 and CDR2 (germline): SSHAT, FNYEAQ (reference sequence). J was trimmed by 6 bases and V by 5 bases; bases with no gene match: 6. CDR3 coding DNA: TGTGCCAGCAGCCCCGGGACTAGCGGGAGGAGGGATACGCAGTATTTT. It codes for CASSPGTSGRRDTQYF.

V usage is TRBV24-1 and J usage is TRBJ2-1; 7 bases fit TRBD1. The CDR3 consists of 15 residues. The germline V gene has CDR1 KGHDR and CDR2 SFDVKD. J lost 5 bases, V lost 2 bases, and 5 bases had no gene match. CDR3: CATSDSGQIHNEQFF. The CDR3, as DNA: TGTGCCACCAGTGATTCGGGACAGATTCACAATGAGCAGTTCTTC.

V gene TRBV6-1 combines with J gene TRBJ1-3; D uncertain. From germline, CDR1 is MNHNS and CDR2 SASEGT. V was cut by 2 bases and J by 4 bases, with 9 bases left in between. The CDR3 sequence is 14 residues long. The CDR3, as DNA: TGTGCCAGCAGTGAACCCGGGGAGGGAAACACCATATATTTT. The encoded protein is CASSEPGEGNTIYF.

The rearrangement joins TRBV6-5 to TRBJ1-1; 9 bases agree with TRBD1. The V and J ends lost 6 bases and 7 bases, in that order; junction bases with no gene match: 9. CDR3 length equals 14 residues. Germline V gene data show CDR1 as MNHEY and CDR2 as SVGAGI. In nucleotides, the CDR3 is TGTGCCAGCAGAGCTCTAACGGGACAGGGTGAAGCTTTCTTT. Translating it yields CASRALTGQGEAFF.

The chain combines TRBV27 with TRBJ2-7, with 8 nucleotides matching TRBD1. CDR1 and CDR2 (germline): MNHEY, SMNVEV (reference sequence). The CDR3 runs to 18 residues. V shed 0 bases and J 3 bases; nucleotides not matched to a gene: 13. CDR3 sequence: CASSLSRGLGTGFYEQYF. The CDR3 nucleotides are TGTGCCAGCAGTTTATCGCGGGGACTCGGGACAGGATTCTACGAGCAGTACTTC.

The V and J genes are TRBV11-2 and TRBJ2-7; D ambiguous. Germline-derived CDR1 and CDR2 are SGHAT and FQNNGV. The CDR3 spans 15 residues. The V gene lost 0 bases and the J gene lost 3 bases, with 12 bases spanning the gap. CDR3 in DNA: TGTGCCAGCAGCTTAGATTATCACGCGGTCTACGAGCAGTACTTC. Translated: CASSLDYHAVYEQYF.

V and J are TRBV6-1 and TRBJ2-5, with a weak D call TRBD1 (5 bases). The germline V gene has CDR1 MNHNS and CDR2 SASEGT. Trimming stripped 3 bases from V and 2 bases from J, with 16 bases between. The CDR3 has 16 residues. CDR3: CASSDPVKTVQETQYF. Written as DNA, the CDR3 is TGTGCCAGCAGTGACCCGGTAAAGACAGTTCAAGAGACCCAGTACTTC.

J is TRBJ2-6 and V is TRBV28; TRBD1 aligns across 7 bases. There are 15 residues in the CDR3. The J segment lost 2 bases and the V segment lost 6 bases, leaving 4 bases of the junction unmatched. Germline CDR1 MDHEN, CDR2 SYDVKM. This CDR3 reads CASSHTGAGANVLTF. DNA for the CDR3: TGTGCCAGCAGCCACACAGGGGCTGGGGCCAACGTCCTGACTTTC. The full variable domain, its missing parts supplied by reference TRBV28 and TRBJ2-6, is DVKVTQSSRYLVKRTGEKVFLECVQDMDHENMFWYRQDPGLGLRLIYFSYDVKMKEKGDIPEGYSVSREKKERFSLILESASTNQTSMYLCASSHTGAGANVLTFGAGSRLTVL.

The rearrangement uses TRBV6-5 and TRBJ2-3; 7 nucleotides match TRBD1. V lost 10 bases and J lost 6; bases outside the gene matches: 16. Germline-derived CDR1 and CDR2 are MNHEY and SVGAGI. The CDR3 consists of 15 residues. The CDR3 DNA is TGTGCCACAGGCGGCGGACAGGCGCCAGGGGATACGCAGTATTTT. Translated, it gives CATGGGQAPGDTQYF.

This clone was seen a few times. The chain links TRBV19 to TRBJ1-3, with TRBD1 identical over 8 bases. The CDR3 sequence is 15 residues long. Trimming took 3 bases from V and 4 from J; bases not matched to a gene: 5. CDR1 and CDR2 (germline): LNHDA, SQIVND (reference sequence). The CDR3 nucleotides are TGTGCCAGTAGTATTGACAGGGGCCCAGGAAACACCATATATTTT. Translated: CASSIDRGPGNTIYF.

This clone was seen a single time. This chain links TRBV7-7 with TRBJ2-1; 13 bases map to TRBD2. Trimming took 5 bases from V and 7 from J; bases not matched to a gene: 5. The CDR3 totals 15 residues. Germline CDR1 and CDR2: SSHAT and FNYEAQ (reference sequence). The CDR3 nucleotides are TGTGCCAGCAGCCCGGGGACTAGCGGGACTAATGAGCAGTTCTTC. Translated: CASSPGTSGTNEQFF.

The V call is TRBV18, the J call TRBJ1-4, with D perhaps matching TRBD1 (5 bases). The CDR3 is 18 amino acids. The V end was cut by 1 base, the J end by 0 bases, with 15 bases between. Germline V lookup: CDR1 KGHSH, CDR2 LQKENI. This chain's CDR3 is CASSPQSTGGATNEKLFF. CDR3 sequence (DNA): TGTGCCAGCTCACCACAATCCACCGGGGGTGCAACTAATGAAAAACTGTTTTTT.

This chain links TRBV3-1 (or the pseudogene TRBV3-2) with TRBJ2-7, with 7 bases aligning to TRBD1. Germline V gene lookup returns CDR1 LGHDT and CDR2 YNNKEL (reference sequence). V lost 3 bases and J lost 0; bases outside the gene matches: 5. The CDR3 extends over 15 amino acids. This CDR3 reads CASSHRQGSSYEQYF. Written as DNA, the CDR3 is TGTGCCAGCAGCCACCGACAGGGTAGCTCCTACGAGCAGTACTTC.

The V call is TRBV19, the J call TRBJ2-3; 9 bases are shared with TRBD2. V shed 7 bases and J 5 bases; nucleotides not matched to a gene: 10. Germline V gene lookup returns CDR1 LNHDA and CDR2 SQIVND (reference sequence). The CDR3 loop spans 15 amino acids. The CDR3 DNA sequence: TGTGCCAGTACCCTAGGTAGCGGGGGTGAAGATACGCAGTATTTT. This sequence encodes CASTLGSGGEDTQYF.

The V call is TRBV3-1 (or the pseudogene TRBV3-2), the J call TRBJ1-2; D may be TRBD1 (5 bases). The CDR3 is 15 amino acids. Germline V gives CDR1 LGHDT, CDR2 YNNKEL (reference sequence). Trimming cost V 3 bases and J 4 bases, with 15 bases left between them. CDR3 protein: CASSHPRGGGYGYTF. The DNA for the CDR3 is TGTGCCAGCAGCCATCCGAGGGGAGGAGGCTATGGCTACACCTTC.

The chain recombines TRBV6-4 with TRBJ2-7, with D perhaps TRBD1 (6 bases). Germline V gives CDR1 MRHNA, CDR2 SNTAGT. CDR3 length equals 19 residues. Trimming cost V 3 bases and J 2 bases, with 26 bases left between them. CDR3 amino acids: CASSEGWTVGPFLTYEQYF. In DNA, the CDR3 is TGTGCCAGCAGTGAAGGATGGACAGTCGGACCGTTTTTAACCTACGAGCAGTACTTC.

The chain recombines TRBV5-8 with TRBJ2-5; the D gene is possibly TRBD1 (6 bases). The CDR3 has 16 amino acids. Trimming removed 1 base from V and 4 bases from J, with 17 bases in between. Germline CDR1 and CDR2: SGHTS and YDEGEE. The CDR3 coding sequence is TGTGCCAGCAGCTTGAGCGGCAGGGGTGGAGTAGAGACCCAGTACTTC. Translated: CASSLSGRGGVETQYF. Full variable domain (remainder filled in from reference TRBV5-8 and TRBJ2-5): EAGVTQSPTHLIKTRGQQATLRCSPISGHTSVYWYQQALGLGLQFLLWYDEGEERNRGNFPPRFSGRQFPNYSSELNVNALELEDSALYLCASSLSGRGGVETQYFGPGTRLLVL.